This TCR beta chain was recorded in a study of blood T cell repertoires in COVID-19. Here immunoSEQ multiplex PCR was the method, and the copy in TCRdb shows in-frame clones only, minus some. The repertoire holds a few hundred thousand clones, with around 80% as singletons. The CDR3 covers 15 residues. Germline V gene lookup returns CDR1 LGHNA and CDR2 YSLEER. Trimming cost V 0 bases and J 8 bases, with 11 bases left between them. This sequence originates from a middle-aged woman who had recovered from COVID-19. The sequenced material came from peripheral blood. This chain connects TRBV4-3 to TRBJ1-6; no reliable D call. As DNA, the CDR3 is TGCGCCAGCAGCCAAGATCAACAGTTTTATTCACCCCTCCACTTT. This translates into CASSQDQQFYSPLHF.